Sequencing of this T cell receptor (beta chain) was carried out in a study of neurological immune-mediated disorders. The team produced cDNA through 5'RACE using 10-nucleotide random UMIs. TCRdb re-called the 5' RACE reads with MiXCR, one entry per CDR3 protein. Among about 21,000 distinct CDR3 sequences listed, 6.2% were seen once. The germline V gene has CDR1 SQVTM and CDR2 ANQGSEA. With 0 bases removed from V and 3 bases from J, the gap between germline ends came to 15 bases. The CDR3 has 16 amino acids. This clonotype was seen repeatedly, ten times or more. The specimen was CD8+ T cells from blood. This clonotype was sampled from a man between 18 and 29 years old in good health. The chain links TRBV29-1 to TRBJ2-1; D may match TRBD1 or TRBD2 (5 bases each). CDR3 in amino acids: CSVEDPGAPNYNEQFF. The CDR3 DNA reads TGCAGCGTTGAAGACCCCGGGGCCCCCAACTACAATGAGCAGTTCTTC.